This T cell receptor beta chain appears in the sequencing data of a study of T cells expressing NK-cell markers. From the 5' RACE reads, TCRdb lists one entry per CDR3 protein and no DNA. The table lists some 460,000 distinct CDR3 sequences. The CDR3 totals 16 residues. CDR1 and CDR2 (germline): DFQATT, SNEGSKA (reference sequence). The V gene is TRBV20-1, the J gene TRBJ2-3; the D call of TRBD2 rests on TCRdb alone, since no DNA is present to check it. Source material: blood T cells: a sorted CD56 or NKG2C T cell subset, CD4+ or CD8+ T cells, or bulk PBMC T cells (not recorded which). This sequence originates from a woman in her forties or fifties in good health. CDR3: CSARTSGSRVLDTQYF.